This record concerns one T cell receptor (beta chain) sequence. The antigen this receptor binds is unknown. Base-call qualities are not available, and no considerably larger clone is one nucleotide away. The data stem from a study of Ad26.COV2.S vaccination and SARS-CoV-2 variants (dated by TCRdb to about 2021). Some background on the complete study: Donors in the vaccine arm were drawn from COV1001, a multicentre, randomized, double-blind, placebo-controlled phase I-IIa trial testing Ad26.COV2.S in healthy adults. Dosing of Ad26.COV2.S was intramuscular, at either 5x10^10 or 1x10^11 viral particles, delivered as one shot or as two shots spaced 56 days apart. Trial participants were randomized into five groups of five: low-dose or high-dose Ad26.COV2.S given once or twice, or placebo on both occasions. A total of around 32 samples were included in the TCR-sequenced set, comprising approximately 20 Ad26.COV2.S vaccine recipients, 5 placebo recipients and 8 SARS-CoV-2 convalescent individuals. Sequencing of the TCRbeta repertoire served to evaluate the specificity and breadth of SARS-CoV-2-reactive T cell receptors following Ad26.COV2.S vaccination. Blinding of investigators to trial group allocation was maintained during experiments and outcome assessment.

The sample's treatment or condition, from its label and the paper: roughly 20 received Ad26.COV2.S at low or high dose, single or two shots; roughly five received placebo; per-sample allocation not given. For vaccine and placebo recipients, the sequenced repertoires came from samples collected on day 63 after the first injection. In Cohort 1b, 20 to 25 adults aged 18-55 years were enrolled at a single site in Boston, USA, between 29 July and 7 August 2020. As a vaccine, Ad26.COV2.S was a replication-incompetent adenovirus type 26 vector that expressed a prefusion-stabilized SARS-CoV-2 spike protein derived from the original Wuhan strain. TCRbeta CDR3 regions were sequenced with the immunoSEQ Assay. After extraction, genomic DNA underwent amplification by bias-controlled multiplex PCR, followed by high-throughput sequencing. The authors' analysis ran thus. To quantify the absolute abundance of every unique TCRbeta CDR3 region, sequences were collapsed and filtered. T cell fraction was estimated by normalization of TCRbeta template counts to usable DNA, with usable DNA being measured through amplification of reference genes present in all nucleated cells. Repertoire TCRs were annotated as SARS-CoV-2-specific by exact matching of V gene, CDR3 amino acid sequence and J gene to a known reactive TCR set. MIRA supplied the reference SARS-CoV-2 TCR set, which was filtered for enrichment in COVID-19-positive ImmuneCODE repertoires so that public or cross-reactive TCRs were removed. Based on the MIRA antigens, annotated TCRs were further analysed at the level of specific ORF or position within ORF. Depth was the summed frequency of annotated unique rearrangements, while breadth was defined as annotated unique rearrangements over total unique productive rearrangements. Two-sided Wilcoxon rank-sum tests were applied when comparing TCR breadth between groups. TCRdb's version of the immuneACCESS table is confined to in-frame rearrangements and falls short of the full clone set. An unresolved V gene accounts for under half of the shortfall where checked; the remainder is of unknown origin. The V and J calls and clone size are taken from that table; D and trimming were inferred from the DNA. This sample gives roughly 420,000 clones in total; approximately 87% of them show up just once. The biggest ten clones account for approximately 4% of the sample.

General conclusions and limits of the study: The study was not powered for comparison of responses between vaccine doses or regimens. Ad26.COV2.S recipients had higher spike-specific TCR breadth than placebo recipients (P = 0.0014). The authors noted that the TCR breadth and depth analyses may have underestimated total T cell responses. Non-spike TCR breadth was comparable between vaccine and placebo recipients, consistent with the vaccine containing only spike. After vaccination, spike-specific CD8+ and CD4+ T cell responses were reported to show substantial breadth.

The sequenced sample was peripheral blood, obtained in a trial of Ad26.COV2.S vaccine versus placebo. The clonotype was recovered from a person between 18 and 65 years old who received the Ad26.COV2.S COVID-19 vaccine or a placebo.

The CDR3 region: CASSPTGADTQYF. The bases read TGTGCCAGCAGTCCGACAGGGGCAGATACGCAGTATTTT. Rearrangement joined TRBV7-2 to TRBJ2-3; 8 bases in the junction line up with TRBD1. The germline V gene specifies SGHTA as CDR1 and FQGNSA as CDR2. The CDR3 sequence holds 13 residues, the cysteine and phenylalanine included. Only CDR3 DNA is held: 39 bases, read in frame from base 1. V lost 6 bases and J lost 4 bases, and the count of bases not matched to a germline gene is 3.